These 25 T cell receptor beta chains share one sample of origin, sequenced in a study of cytomegalovirus exposure and HLA in healthy donors (dated by TCRdb to the late 2010s). Receptors were amplified or captured by the immunoSEQ multiplex PCR assay. For the multiplex PCR, a mixture combining 60 forward primers for TCR Vbeta segments and 13 reverse primers for TCR Jbeta segments was used. In its TCRdb copy, this immuneACCESS table keeps in-frame sequences only and misses some clones. Where compared with another copy, unresolved V genes explain less than half of these, and the others have no known cause. Across this sample there are about 120,000 clones, with about four fifths seen only once. The ten largest clones add up to 7.5% to 9% of the sample. Sequences were obtained from PBMCs. Every receptor here comes from a female donor in good health and CMV-seropositive.

This chain joins TRBV11-1 and TRBJ1-2; weak D call: TRBD1 (5 bases). The CDR3 is 12 amino acids. V shed 5 bases and J shed 4 bases, with 8 bases lying between them. Germline CDR1 is SGHAT and CDR2 is FQDESV (reference sequence). The CDR3 here is CASSTDSYGYTF. Written as DNA, the CDR3 is TGTGCCAGCAGCACAGACAGCTATGGCTACACCTTC.

A few counts support this clone. The rearrangement joins TRBV6-6 to TRBJ2-2; D remains ambiguous. Trimming removed 3 bases at V and 8 bases at J, with 10 bases between. The CDR3 sequence is 13 residues long. In germline, CDR1 is MNHNY, CDR2 SVGAGI (reference sequence). The CDR3 region is CASSYPRPGELFF. The CDR3 DNA reads as TGTGCCAGCAGTTATCCGAGGCCGGGGGAGCTGTTTTTT.

Concerning this clone: A junction end diverges from the germline sequence, so it may reflect a read error. The V call is TRBV7-9, the J call TRBJ2-2; tentative D call: TRBD1 (6 bases). Germline lookup yields CDR1 SEHNR and CDR2 FQNEAQ (reference sequence). This CDR3 spans 16 amino acids. The CDR3 here is CSSSLERTANTGELFF. The CDR3 nucleotides are TGTTCCAGCAGCTTAGAAAGGACAGCTAACACCGGGGAGCTGTTTTTT.

This rearrangement joins TRBV19 to TRBJ2-3; the match to TRBD2 covers 13 bases. This CDR3 contains 19 residues. J gave up 0 bases and V 5 bases, and 11 bases lay outside the gene matches. Germline V gene sequence: CDR1 LNHDA, CDR2 SQIVND (reference sequence). Here the CDR3 DNA reads TGTGCCAGTAGTGAACCGGGACTAGCGGGGAGCCACAGCACAGATACGCAGTATTTT. Its protein is CASSEPGLAGSHSTDTQYF. Variable domain in full (rest from reference TRBV19 and TRBJ2-3): DGGITQSPKYLFRKEGQNVTLSCEQNLNHDAMYWYRQDPGQGLRLIYYSQIVNDFQKGDIAEGYSVSREKKESFPLTVTSAQKNPTAFYLCASSEPGLAGSHSTDTQYFGPGTRLTVL.

This CDR3 is CASSVSGETYNEQFF. The CDR3 DNA reads as TGTGCCAGCAGCGTTAGCGGCGAGACCTACAATGAGCAGTTCTTC. The rearrangement joins TRBV9 to TRBJ2-1; a weak D match, TRBD2 (6 bases). The CDR3 spans 15 residues. With 2 bases removed from V and 2 bases from J, the gap between germline ends came to 11 bases. Germline lookup yields CDR1 SGDLS and CDR2 YYNGEE.

The CDR3 protein is CASSPGRTGKTEAFF. CDR3 nucleotide sequence: TGTGCCAGCAGCCCTGGCAGGACAGGGAAAACTGAAGCTTTCTTT. The chain has TRBV5-8 and TRBJ1-1; TRBD1 matches at 8 bases. The V segment lost 4 bases and the J segment 5 bases; nucleotides outside the gene matches: 10. Germline CDR1 and CDR2: SGHTS and YDEGEE. The CDR3 sequence is 15 residues long.

V and J are TRBV6-5 and TRBJ1-4; possibly TRBD1 for D (5 bases). Trimming left V 7 bases short and J 8 bases short, with 20 bases between. The CDR3 consists of 15 residues. CDR1 MNHEY and CDR2 SVGAGI come from the germline V gene. In DNA form, the CDR3 reads TGTGCCAGCATTAAAGGGGCGGGGAGGGAGGAAAAACTGTTTTTT. It encodes CASIKGAGREEKLFF.

This CDR3 is CASSFLMTGAENTEAFF. The CDR3 coding sequence is TGTGCCAGCAGCTTCTTAATGACAGGGGCCGAGAACACTGAAGCTTTCTTT. V usage is TRBV12-1 and J usage is TRBJ1-1; the table's D call, TRBD1, has no DNA check behind it. TRBV12-1 is described as a pseudogene. The CDR3 totals 17 residues.

This sequence joins TRBV18 and TRBJ1-1, with D uncertain. Germline V gene lookup returns CDR1 KGHSH and CDR2 LQKENI. The CDR3 is 14 residues long. The V end was cut by 8 bases, the J end by 1 base, with 14 bases between. Written as DNA, the CDR3 is TGTGCCAGCACCGGAGATAGGCAGAACACTGAAGCTTTCTTT. This gives the protein CASTGDRQNTEAFF.

The gene calls are TRBV30 and TRBJ1-1, with 7 nucleotides matching TRBD1. The CDR3 extends over 17 amino acids. Germline V gene data show CDR1 as GTSNPN and CDR2 as SVGIG (reference sequence). J was trimmed by 5 bases and V by 3 bases; bases with no gene match: 18. The CDR3 spells CAWRGYYRGQVGTEAFF. CDR3 nucleotide sequence: TGTGCCTGGAGGGGGTATTATAGGGGGCAGGTTGGGACTGAAGCTTTCTTT.

The gene calls are TRBV9 and TRBJ2-1; 9 bases match TRBD2. Trimming took 4 bases from V and 5 from J; bases not matched to a gene: 7. The germline gives CDR1 SGDLS, CDR2 YYNGEE. The CDR3 length is 15 residues. CDR3 sequence: CASSPGTSLDNEQFF. The CDR3 coding sequence is TGTGCCAGCAGCCCCGGGACTAGCCTAGACAATGAGCAGTTCTTC.

This clone is a singleton in its sample. The chain employs TRBV30 and TRBJ2-3; D uncertain. CDR3 length: 12 residues. CDR1 and CDR2 (germline): GTSNPN, SVGIG (reference sequence). V was cut by 3 bases and J by 5 bases, with 9 bases left in between. CDR3: CAWSAYEDTQYF. DNA of the CDR3: TGTGCCTGGAGCGCCTACGAAGATACGCAGTATTTT.

This clone was seen more than once but under ten times. Additional DNA sequences in this sample encode the identical CDR3. J is TRBJ2-7 and V is TRBV6-5; 12 bases are shared with TRBD2. This CDR3 has 14 amino acids. Trimming at V came to 5 bases and at J to 2 bases, leaving 1 base not matched to a gene. Germline assignment: CDR1 MNHEY and CDR2 SVGAGI. The chain's CDR3 is CASSRTSGAYEQYF. DNA for the CDR3: TGTGCCAGCAGTCGGACTAGCGGGGCCTACGAGCAGTACTTC.

The chain combines TRBV5-4 with TRBJ2-2; 9 bases match TRBD1. Germline lookup yields CDR1 SGHNT and CDR2 YYREEE (reference sequence). CDR3 length: 17 residues. J gave up 2 bases and V 1 base, and 6 bases lay outside the gene matches. CDR3 loop: CASSLFRTGVNTGELFF. As DNA, the CDR3 is TGTGCCAGCAGCTTGTTTAGGACAGGGGTCAACACCGGGGAGCTGTTTTTT.

V is TRBV2 and J is TRBJ1-5, with a weak D call TRBD1 (6 bases). Germline lookup yields CDR1 SNHLY and CDR2 FYNNEI. With 0 bases removed from V and 4 bases from J, the gap between germline ends came to 7 bases. This CDR3 region has 14 residues. CDR3 residues: CASSEATGNQPQHF. CDR3 sequence (DNA): TGTGCCAGCAGTGAAGCTACAGGGAATCAGCCCCAGCATTTT.

V usage is TRBV5-4 and J usage is TRBJ2-3, with 7 nucleotides matching TRBD1. V trimming: 4 bases; J trimming: 0 bases; junction bases outside the gene matches: 8. There are 16 residues in the CDR3. Per germline, CDR1 SGHNT and CDR2 YYREEE (reference sequence). The CDR3 DNA is TGTGCCAGCAGCCCCGGGACAGCTAGGAGCACAGATACGCAGTATTTT. It yields the protein CASSPGTARSTDTQYF. Full variable domain (missing parts from reference TRBV5-4 and TRBJ2-3): ETGVTQSPTHLIKTRGQQVTLRCSSQSGHNTVSWYQQALGQGPQFIFQYYREEENGRGNFPPRFSGLQFPNYSSELNVNALELDDSALYLCASSPGTARSTDTQYFGPGTRLTVL.

This chain links TRBV27 with TRBJ1-4; D is uncertain. V shed 0 bases and J shed 3 bases, with 8 bases lying between them. The germline gives CDR1 MNHEY, CDR2 SMNVEV (reference sequence). CDR3 length: 15 amino acids. CDR3 sequence: CASSLSSLPNEKLFF. CDR3 DNA sequence: TGTGCCAGCAGTTTATCGAGTCTCCCTAATGAAAAACTGTTTTTT.

The rearrangement joins TRBV19 to TRBJ1-1; tentative D call: TRBD1 (5 bases). Germline assignment: CDR1 LNHDA and CDR2 SQIVND (reference sequence). Trimming cost V 1 base and J 1 base, with 16 bases left between them. The CDR3 length is 17 residues. The DNA for the CDR3 is TGTGCCAGTAGTATAGTGATCCCAGGGCCTCCGAACACTGAAGCTTTCTTT. This encodes CASSIVIPGPPNTEAFF.

V and J are TRBV7-6 and TRBJ2-3; D remains unclear. Germline V lookup: CDR1 SGHVS, CDR2 FNYEAQ. This CDR3 has 12 residues. V lost 2 bases and J lost 5, with 5 bases in between. The CDR3, as DNA: TGTGCCAGCAGCTTAATGAGAGATACGCAGTATTTT. This sequence encodes CASSLMRDTQYF.

This clone was counted a single time. The CDR3, as DNA: TGTGCCAGCAGCCAATGGGCGGGGGGGGGACCCACAGATACGCAGTATTTT. This encodes CASSQWAGGGPTDTQYF. The V call is TRBV4-2, the J call TRBJ2-3; TRBD2 matches at 9 bases. J gave up 2 bases and V 2 bases, and 8 bases lay outside the gene matches. The CDR3 length is 17 residues. The germline CDR1 and CDR2 sequences are LGHNA and YNFKEQ.

This sequence joins TRBV9 and TRBJ2-5, with 7 bases identical to TRBD1. The CDR3 totals 18 residues. V lost 3 bases, J lost 1 base, and 15 bases stayed unmatched. The germline CDR1 and CDR2 sequences are SGDLS and YYNGEE. The CDR3 region is CASSDQLNLRDSQETQYF. In DNA, the CDR3 is TGTGCCAGCAGCGACCAATTAAATCTACGGGACAGCCAAGAGACCCAGTACTTC.

The chain is built from TRBV27 and TRBJ2-1, with D unresolved. The V gene lost 6 bases and the J gene lost 1 base, with 13 bases spanning the gap. The length of the CDR3 is 15 residues. The V gene's germline CDR1 is MNHEY and CDR2 SMNVEV (reference sequence). The CDR3 DNA reads as TGTGCCAGCAGCCCTAATTCTTATTCCTACAATGAGCAGTTCTTC. Its protein product is CASSPNSYSYNEQFF.

This clone was picked up one time. CDR3 sequence: CASSLRDGSGAREKLFF. The DNA of the CDR3 is TGTGCCAGCAGCTTGCGCGACGGGAGCGGAGCCCGGGAAAAACTGTTTTTT. This chain uses TRBV5-4 with TRBJ1-4; D remains unclear. V gave up 1 base and J gave up 8 bases, with 21 bases separating them. This CDR3 region has 17 residues. Per germline, CDR1 SGHNT and CDR2 YYREEE (reference sequence). Full variable domain (remainder filled in from reference TRBV5-4 and TRBJ1-4): ETGVTQSPTHLIKTRGQQVTLRCSSQSGHNTVSWYQQALGQGPQFIFQYYREEENGRGNFPPRFSGLQFPNYSSELNVNALELDDSALYLCASSLRDGSGAREKLFFGSGTQLSVL.

The J gene is TRBJ1-5, the V gene TRBV7-6; D is uncertain. From germline, CDR1 is SGHVS and CDR2 FNYEAQ. CDR3 length: 15 residues. V gave up 5 bases and J gave up 3 bases, with 14 bases separating them. The CDR3 reads CASSPAAVLNQPQHF. The CDR3 DNA reads TGTGCCAGCAGCCCAGCGGCGGTACTCAATCAGCCCCAGCATTTT.

This clone was seen a single time. The V and J genes are TRBV18 and TRBJ1-5, with D perhaps matching TRBD1 (5 bases). The CDR3 contains 15 residues. V lost 6 bases and J lost 5, with 17 bases in between. Germline CDR1 KGHSH, CDR2 LQKENI. CDR3 loop: CASSLTGVFDQPQHF. CDR3 nucleotide sequence: TGTGCCAGCTCCCTAACGGGGGTGTTCGATCAGCCCCAGCATTTT.